This T cell receptor (beta chain) derives from a study of blood T cell repertoires in COVID-19. The germline CDR1 and CDR2 sequences are MGHRA and YSYEKL. This CDR3 has 14 amino acids. V dropped 2 bases and J dropped 4 bases, with 11 bases sitting between them. This clone was detected many times. Authors' processing steps: Amplification of reference gene primers provided the estimated nucleated cell counts. Using immunoSEQ multiplex PCR, the repertoire was profiled, and TCRdb retains in-frame clones only, with some absent. That table supplies the V and J calls and clone size; D and trimming were determined from the DNA. The sample shows fewer than 110,000 clones, approximately 84% of them seen only once.

Specimen: peripheral blood. The sequence came from a human donor in a cohort sampled during active COVID-19. The chain employs TRBV4-1 and TRBJ1-1; D remains unclear. CDR3 in DNA: TGCGCCAGCAGCCAACGAGGCGAGGGCACTGAAGCTTTCTTT. Translated, it gives CASSQRGEGTEAFF.